The 22 T cell receptor beta chains listed next were all sequenced from one sample in a study of OX40 agonist ivuxolimab in advanced cancers. TCRdb's copy holds only in-frame clones and misses some; the assay was immunoSEQ multiplex PCR. Of around 30,000 clones listed, about 92% are singletons. The sequenced sample was CD4+ or CD8+ T cells sorted from blood, obtained in a trial of the OX40 agonist ivuxolimab. The receptors derive from an adult with an advanced solid tumor such as melanoma, head and neck, liver or kidney cancer.

The chain employs TRBV27 and TRBJ2-1; TRBD1 is a possible D gene (6 bases). The germline V gene has CDR1 MNHEY and CDR2 SMNVEV (reference sequence). With 4 bases removed from V and 6 bases from J, the gap between germline ends came to 25 bases. The CDR3 has 18 residues. The CDR3 here is CASSSPGAYSTRGNEQFF. Written as DNA, the CDR3 is TGTGCCAGCAGTTCTCCCGGAGCCTACTCTACCAGGGGCAATGAGCAGTTCTTC.

This clone is medium-sized (0.01 to 0.1%) by share. The CDR3 protein is CASSEGRGPNQPQHF. Written as DNA, the CDR3 is TGTGCCAGCAGTGAAGGCAGGGGACCCAATCAGCCCCAGCATTTT. This chain joins TRBV2 and TRBJ1-5, with a possible D match to TRBD1 (6 bases). Between the trimmed V and J ends, which lost 1 base and 3 bases, there was a span of 10 bases. The CDR3 runs 15 residues. Looked up from germline, CDR1 is SNHLY and CDR2 is FYNNEI. The complete variable domain, with remaining parts taken from reference TRBV2 and TRBJ1-5, reads EPEVTQTPSHQVTQMGQEVILRCVPISNHLYFYWYRQILGQKVEFLVSFYNNEISEKSEIFDDQFSVERPDGSNFTLKIRSTKLEDSAMYFCASSEGRGPNQPQHFGDGTRLSIL.

V usage is TRBV7-8 and J usage is TRBJ2-3, with a tentative D call TRBD2 (5 bases). The CDR3 has 14 residues. The germline V and J ends were trimmed by 2 bases and 6 bases, with 12 bases remaining between them. From germline, CDR1 is SGHVS and CDR2 FQNEAQ. CDR3 DNA sequence: TGTGCCAGCAGCTTATGGAGTGGGGAGGATACGCAGTATTTT. Encoded protein: CASSLWSGEDTQYF. The full variable domain, its missing parts supplied by reference TRBV7-8 and TRBJ2-3, is GAGVSQSPRYKVAKRGQDVALRCDPISGHVSLFWYQQALGQGPEFLTYFQNEAQLDKSGLPSDRFFAERPEGSVSTLKIQRTQQEDSAVYLCASSLWSGEDTQYFGPGTRLTVL.

The rearrangement links TRBV27 to TRBJ2-2, with no clear D. Germline loops: CDR1 MNHEY, CDR2 SMNVEV (reference sequence). The CDR3 extends over 15 amino acids. Trimming shortened V by 2 bases and J by 4 bases, and 11 bases separated the two germline ends. The CDR3 bases are TGTGCCAGCAGTTTAGGTCCCGGCTTCACCGGGGAGCTGTTTTTT. It specifies CASSLGPGFTGELFF.

The chain has TRBV19 and TRBJ2-1, with D tentatively TRBD1 or TRBD2 (5 bases each). Trimming removed 8 bases from V and 4 bases from J, with 6 bases in between. The CDR3 spans 11 residues. Germline V lookup: CDR1 LNHDA, CDR2 SQIVND (reference sequence). CDR3: CASEGYNEQFF. CDR3 nucleotide sequence: TGTGCCAGTGAGGGGTACAATGAGCAGTTCTTC.

As to this clone: The junction departs from the called germline gene at one end, perhaps through a read error. V and J are TRBV5-1 and TRBJ2-7; D perhaps matches TRBD2 (6 bases). Germline CDR1 reads SGHRS; CDR2 reads YFSETQ. CDR3 size: 14 residues. The CDR3 protein is CASSPRGPAYEQYF. CDR3 DNA sequence: TGTGCCAGCAGCCCGCGGGGCCCCGCCTACGAGCAGTACTTC.

V and J are TRBV5-4 and TRBJ2-7; tentatively, D is TRBD1 (5 bases). Germline-derived CDR1 and CDR2 are SGHNT and YYREEE (reference sequence). The CDR3 extends over 11 amino acids. V was trimmed by 5 bases and J by 3 bases, leaving 6 bases between them. In DNA, the CDR3 is TGTGCCAGCAGTGACAGCTACGAGCAGTACTTC. Translated: CASSDSYEQYF.

This clone appeared a single time. V gene TRBV4-1 combines with J gene TRBJ2-3; TRBD2 matches at 14 bases. From germline, CDR1 is MGHRA and CDR2 YSYEKL. Trimming took 4 bases from V and 2 from J; bases not matched to a gene: 11. The CDR3 is 19 amino acids. CDR3 residues: CASSPRLAGGRKATDTQYF. The CDR3 DNA follows: TGCGCCAGCAGCCCCCGACTAGCGGGGGGGAGAAAGGCCACAGATACGCAGTATTTT.

V usage is TRBV5-6 and J usage is TRBJ2-1, with a possible D match to TRBD2 (6 bases). CDR1 is SGHDT, CDR2 YYEEEE, per germline. The CDR3 spans 15 residues. V lost 3 bases to trimming and J lost 4 bases, with 14 bases between them. This CDR3 reads CASSWGWGVYNEQFF. The DNA of the CDR3 is TGTGCCAGCAGCTGGGGGTGGGGGGTGTACAATGAGCAGTTCTTC.

The gene calls are TRBV2 and TRBJ1-2; 7 bases agree with TRBD1. Germline V gene lookup returns CDR1 SNHLY and CDR2 FYNNEI. This CDR3 is built from 15 residues. V was pared by 2 bases and J by 6 bases, with 9 bases of the junction left unmatched. The chain's CDR3 is CASSELGRGSHGYTF. The CDR3 nucleotides read TGTGCCAGCAGTGAATTAGGCAGGGGGTCACATGGCTACACCTTC.

The chain is built from TRBV6-5 and TRBJ1-1; no reliable D call. Trimming cost V 0 bases and J 8 bases, with 13 bases left between them. In germline, CDR1 is MNHEY, CDR2 SVGAGI. The CDR3 loop spans 14 amino acids. The CDR3 bases are TGTGCCAGCAGTTACTCGAAGATCGCGGGCGAAGCTTTCTTT. Translation: CASSYSKIAGEAFF.

V is TRBV19 and J is TRBJ1-2; D is unresolved. Germline V gene lookup returns CDR1 LNHDA and CDR2 SQIVND (reference sequence). Trimming pared 1 base from V and 3 bases from J, leaving 9 bases between. This CDR3 comprises 14 residues. The CDR3 region is CASSIGPVYYGYTF. CDR3 bases: TGTGCCAGTAGTATAGGGCCGGTATACTATGGCTACACCTTC.

This rearrangement joins TRBV19 to TRBJ1-1, with 7 bases identical to TRBD1. The germline V gene encodes CDR1 LNHDA and CDR2 SQIVND (reference sequence). The CDR3 is made up of 14 amino acids. J lost 3 bases, V lost 5 bases, and 6 bases had no gene match. The CDR3 DNA reads TGTGCCAGTAGTTACAGGGGCTCGTACACTGAAGCTTTCTTT. This gives the protein CASSYRGSYTEAFF.

V usage is TRBV21-1 and J usage is TRBJ2-7; the D call in the table, TRBD2, was not verified against the DNA. TRBV21-1 is deemed a pseudogene. The CDR3 runs 14 residues. CDR3 bases: TGTGCCAGCAGGCCGGCGGGACGGCGCTACGAGCAGTACTTC. Translation gives CASRPAGRRYEQYF.

This clone was detected only once. The V gene is TRBV11-1, the J gene TRBJ1-5, with 10 positions matching TRBD1. Germline V gene sequence: CDR1 SGHAT, CDR2 FQDESV (reference sequence). CDR3 length: 15 amino acids. V lost 4 bases to trimming and J lost 7 bases; unmatched junction nucleotides: 7. The CDR3 DNA sequence: TGTGCCAGCAGCTCTGGACAGGGGGATCACCAGCCCCAGCATTTT. Protein sequence: CASSSGQGDHQPQHF.

The chain links TRBV7-6 to TRBJ2-1; 7 bases fit TRBD1. The V and J ends lost 5 bases and 0 bases, in that order; junction bases with no gene match: 7. CDR1 and CDR2 (germline): SGHVS, FNYEAQ. CDR3 length: 16 amino acids. CDR3 sequence reads: CASSPNGQDSYNEQFF. The CDR3 DNA reads as TGTGCCAGCAGCCCAAATGGACAGGACTCCTACAATGAGCAGTTCTTC.

This chain links TRBV4-1 with TRBJ1-2; 9 bases match TRBD1. Unmatched junction bases numbered 5, after V lost 4 bases and J lost 8 bases. The length of the CDR3 is 13 residues. Germline CDR1 is MGHRA and CDR2 is YSYEKL. The CDR3 spells CASSRTGGDGYTF. CDR3 DNA: TGCGCCAGCAGCCGTACAGGGGGCGACGGCTACACCTTC.

CDR3: CSVEPPGTTTGELFF. For the CDR3, the DNA is TGCAGCGTTGAACCCCCCGGGACCACAACCGGGGAGCTGTTTTTT. The chain carries TRBV29-1 and TRBJ2-2, with D perhaps given as TRBD1 or TRBD2 (5 bases each). The CDR3 is made up of 15 amino acids. The V and J ends lost 2 bases and 5 bases respectively, with 15 bases between them. Per germline, CDR1 SQVTM and CDR2 ANQGSEA.

This sequence joins TRBV29-1 and TRBJ2-7; TRBD1 or TRBD2 may be the D gene (5 bases each). V was shortened by 6 bases and J by 3 bases, with 15 bases between the two germline ends. Per germline, CDR1 SQVTM and CDR2 ANQGSEA. The CDR3 has 13 residues. As DNA, the CDR3 is TGCAGCGTAACCCGGGACGGAGACTACGAGCAGTACTTC. It codes for CSVTRDGDYEQYF.

The sample holds a few counts of this clone. The chain carries TRBV6-5 and TRBJ2-7, with a weak D call TRBD2 (5 bases). The germline CDR1 and CDR2 sequences are MNHEY and SVGAGI. V was clipped by 0 bases and J by 4 bases, with 10 bases between them. This CDR3 contains 14 residues. Here the CDR3 DNA reads TGTGCCAGCAGTTACTCGACCACGGGGTACGAGCAGTACTTC. This sequence encodes CASSYSTTGYEQYF.

The rearrangement joins TRBV11-3 to TRBJ2-2; no clear D gene. The CDR3 runs 16 residues. Germline loops: CDR1 SGHNT, CDR2 YENEEA. Trimming pared 0 bases from V and 7 bases from J, leaving 15 bases between. CDR3 nucleotides: TGTGCCAGCAGCTTAGAAAGGGTCGGTCTTGGCGGGGAGCTGTTTTTT. This gives the protein CASSLERVGLGGELFF.

This chain joins TRBV27 and TRBJ2-7, with TRBD2 matching 12 bases. CDR3 length: 14 amino acids. V lost 5 bases and J lost 3; bases outside the gene matches: 2. Per germline, CDR1 MNHEY and CDR2 SMNVEV (reference sequence). CDR3 sequence: CASSRLAGVYEQYF. The CDR3 nucleotides are TGTGCCAGCAGTCGACTAGCGGGGGTCTACGAGCAGTACTTC.